This TCR beta chain was obtained from a study of identical twins. Study-wide results and limits: Models underpredicted monozygotic twin sharing of out-of-frame TCR alpha. These conclusions were based on statistical analysis (cross-sectional, not following the same donors). Out-of-frame alpha sequences shared by twins showed excess low generation probability.

There are a few counts of this clonotype. Its antigen is undetermined. The CDR3 is made up of 19 amino acids. V lost 2 bases and J 3 bases, leaving 22 bases between the germline ends. Germline V lookup: CDR1 KGHDR, CDR2 SFDVKD. Healthy Caucasian donors formed the entire cohort. TCRdb reprocessed the 5' RACE reads with MiXCR, giving one entry per CDR3 protein. Of nearly 900,000 distinct CDR3 sequences in the sample, approximately 13% were seen once. The same sample was also studied in work on yellow fever vaccine responses in identical twins.

The V gene is TRBV24-1, the J gene TRBJ2-4; D may be TRBD2 (5 bases). This receptor was identified in a woman aged 18-30 years in good health. Sequenced input: PBMCs. The CDR3 DNA reads as TGTGCCACCAGTGATTGTGGTAGTGGACGGACTTTAGGCAAAAACATTCAGTACTTC. Translated, it gives CATSDCGSGRTLGKNIQYF.